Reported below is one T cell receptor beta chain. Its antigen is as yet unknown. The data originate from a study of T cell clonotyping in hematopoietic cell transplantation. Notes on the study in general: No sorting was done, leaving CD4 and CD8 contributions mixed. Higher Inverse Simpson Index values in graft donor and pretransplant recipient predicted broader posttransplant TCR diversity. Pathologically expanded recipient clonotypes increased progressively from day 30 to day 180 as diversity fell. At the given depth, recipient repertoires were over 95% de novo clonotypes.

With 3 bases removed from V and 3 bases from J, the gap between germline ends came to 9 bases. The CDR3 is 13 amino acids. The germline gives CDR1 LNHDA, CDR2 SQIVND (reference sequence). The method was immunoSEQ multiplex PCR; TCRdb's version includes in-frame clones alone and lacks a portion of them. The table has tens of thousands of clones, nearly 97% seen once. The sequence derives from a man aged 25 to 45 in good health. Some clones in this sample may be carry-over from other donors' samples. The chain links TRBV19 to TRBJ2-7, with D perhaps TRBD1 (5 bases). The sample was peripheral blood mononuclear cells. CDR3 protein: CASSIDSFYEQYF. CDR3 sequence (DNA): TGTGCCAGTAGTATTGACAGCTTCTACGAGCAGTACTTC.